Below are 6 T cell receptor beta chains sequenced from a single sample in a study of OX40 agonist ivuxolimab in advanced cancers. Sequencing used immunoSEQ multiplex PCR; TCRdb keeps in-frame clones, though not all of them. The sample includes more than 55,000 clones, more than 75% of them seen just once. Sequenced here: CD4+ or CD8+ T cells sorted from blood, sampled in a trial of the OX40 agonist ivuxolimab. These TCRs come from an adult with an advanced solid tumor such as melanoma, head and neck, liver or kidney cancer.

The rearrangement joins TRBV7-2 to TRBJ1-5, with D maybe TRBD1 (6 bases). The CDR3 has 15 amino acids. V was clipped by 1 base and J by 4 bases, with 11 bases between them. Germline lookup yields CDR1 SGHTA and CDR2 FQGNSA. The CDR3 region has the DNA TGTGCCAGCAGCTTAGGGGGGGCTTGGAATCAGCCCCAGCATTTT. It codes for CASSLGGAWNQPQHF.

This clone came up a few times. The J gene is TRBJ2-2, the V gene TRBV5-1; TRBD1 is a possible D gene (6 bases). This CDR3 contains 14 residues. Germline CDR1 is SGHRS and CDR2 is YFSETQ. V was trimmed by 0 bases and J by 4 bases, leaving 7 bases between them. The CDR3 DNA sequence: TGCGCCAGCAGCTTGGACAGGGTCACCGGGGAGCTGTTTTTT. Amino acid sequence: CASSLDRVTGELFF. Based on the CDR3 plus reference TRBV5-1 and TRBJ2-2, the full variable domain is KAGVTQTPRYLIKTRGQQVTLSCSPISGHRSVSWYQQTPGQGLQFLFEYFSETQRNKGNFPGRFSGRQFSNSRSEMNVSTLELGDSALYLCASSLDRVTGELFFGEGSRLTVL.

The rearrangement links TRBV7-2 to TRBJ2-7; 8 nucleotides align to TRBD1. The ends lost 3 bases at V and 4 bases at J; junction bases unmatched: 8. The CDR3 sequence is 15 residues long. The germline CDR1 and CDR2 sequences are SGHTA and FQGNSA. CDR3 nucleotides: TGTGCCAGCAGCTTCAGGCAGGGGGCGCGGTACGAGCAGTACTTC. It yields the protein CASSFRQGARYEQYF.

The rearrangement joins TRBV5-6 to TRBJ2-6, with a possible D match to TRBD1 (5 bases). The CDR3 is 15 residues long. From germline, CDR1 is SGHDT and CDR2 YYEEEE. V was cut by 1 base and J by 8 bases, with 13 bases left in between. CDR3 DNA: TGTGCCAGCAGCTTGCAGCTCAGGGCGACCAACGTCCTGACTTTC. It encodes CASSLQLRATNVLTF. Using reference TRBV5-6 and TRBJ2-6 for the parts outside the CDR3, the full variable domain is DAGVTQSPTHLIKTRGQQVTLRCSPKSGHDTVSWYQQALGQGPQFIFQYYEEEERQRGNFPDRFSGHQFPNYSSELNVNALLLGDSALYLCASSLQLRATNVLTFGAGSRLTVL.

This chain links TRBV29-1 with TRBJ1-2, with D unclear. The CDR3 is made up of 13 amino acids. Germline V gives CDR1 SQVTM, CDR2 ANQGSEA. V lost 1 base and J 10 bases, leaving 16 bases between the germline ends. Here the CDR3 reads CSVEGVRGSDYTF. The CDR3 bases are TGCAGCGTTGAAGGGGTTCGGGGATCCGACTACACCTTC.

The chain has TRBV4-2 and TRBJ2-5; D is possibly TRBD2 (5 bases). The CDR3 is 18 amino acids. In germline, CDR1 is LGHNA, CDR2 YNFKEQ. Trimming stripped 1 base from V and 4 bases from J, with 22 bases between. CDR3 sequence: CASSQGQLIMAGGETQYF. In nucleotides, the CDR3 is TGTGCCAGCAGCCAAGGGCAGCTGATTATGGCGGGTGGAGAGACCCAGTACTTC.